The 11 T cell receptor beta chains given below trace back to one sample, sequenced in a study of shared clonotypes between healthy human individuals. This table comes from immunoSEQ multiplex PCR, and its TCRdb copy is limited to in-frame clones, with some not included. The table shows some 690,000 clones, with 90% occurring only once. The material sequenced was memory CD8+ T cells from PBMCs. Subset indicated: CD45RO+ cells pooled with CCR7-negative TemRA cells. Source of these receptors: a man aged 18 to 35 in good health. Some clones in this sample may be carry-over from other donors' samples.

This chain connects TRBV6-5 to TRBJ2-7, with 7 bases identical to TRBD1. Germline values: CDR1 MNHEY, CDR2 SVGAGI. Unmatched junction bases numbered 6, after V lost 0 bases and J lost 1 base. The CDR3 is made up of 16 amino acids. CDR3 DNA: TGTGCCAGCAGTTACTCGAAGGGGGCAAGGTCCTACGAGCAGTACTTC. Translating gives CASSYSKGARSYEQYF.

The chain combines TRBV11-2 with TRBJ2-7; D uncertain. This CDR3 spans 13 amino acids. Trimming removed 1 base at V and 4 bases at J, with 8 bases between. Germline V gene sequence: CDR1 SGHAT, CDR2 FQNNGV. CDR3 loop: CASSLVPGYEQYF. CDR3 bases: TGTGCCAGCAGCTTAGTACCCGGGTACGAGCAGTACTTC.

CDR3 residues: CASSISGQGYEQYF. The CDR3 DNA follows: TGTGCCAGCAGCATTTCGGGACAGGGCTACGAGCAGTACTTC. V usage is TRBV7-9 and J usage is TRBJ2-7, with 9 positions matching TRBD1. V was pared by 5 bases and J by 3 bases, with 5 bases of the junction left unmatched. Looked up from germline, CDR1 is SEHNR and CDR2 is FQNEAQ (reference sequence). CDR3 size: 14 residues.

This chain connects TRBV5-6 to TRBJ2-7; D is unresolved. The ends were cut back, 2 bases at V and 6 bases at J, with 9 bases in the middle. The CDR3 runs 12 residues. CDR1 and CDR2 from the germline V gene are SGHDT and YYEEEE. CDR3 in DNA: TGTGCCAGCAGCTTCGGGTCCGTCGAGCAGTACTTC. Protein product: CASSFGSVEQYF.

The V call is TRBV30, the J call TRBJ2-7; TRBD1 is a possible D gene (5 bases). Germline CDR1 reads GTSNPN; CDR2 reads SVGIG (reference sequence). Deletions cut 5 bases from V and 4 bases from J, with 15 bases between. This CDR3 spans 13 amino acids. The CDR3 DNA reads as TGTGCCTGGCTGGGCAGGGATCGGTACGAGCAGTACTTC. Translated: CAWLGRDRYEQYF.

As regards this clone: The same CDR3 arises from other DNA sequences in this sample as well. The V call is TRBV19, the J call TRBJ2-1; 11 bases are a match to TRBD2. Trimming cost V 6 bases and J 6 bases; bases outside gene matches: 7. From germline, CDR1 is LNHDA and CDR2 SQIVND (reference sequence). This CDR3 has 15 residues. The CDR3 region is CASSQLAGGGNEQFF. The CDR3 DNA sequence: TGTGCCAGTAGCCAGCTAGCGGGAGGAGGCAATGAGCAGTTCTTC.

This chain connects TRBV7-9 to TRBJ2-3, with D maybe TRBD2 (6 bases). With 5 bases removed from V and 4 bases from J, the gap between germline ends came to 16 bases. The CDR3 runs to 15 residues. Germline CDR1 is SEHNR and CDR2 is FQNEAQ (reference sequence). The CDR3: CASSPRDLVADTQYF. The CDR3 DNA reads TGTGCCAGCAGCCCCCGGGACTTAGTTGCAGATACGCAGTATTTT.

The chain carries TRBV7-8 and TRBJ2-7; weak D call: TRBD1 (6 bases). Trimming took 2 bases from V and 5 from J, leaving 13 bases between them. In germline, CDR1 is SGHVS, CDR2 FQNEAQ. CDR3 length equals 14 residues. Here the CDR3 reads CASSLIGQSHEQYF. The CDR3, as DNA: TGTGCCAGCAGCTTAATCGGACAGTCCCACGAGCAGTACTTC.

This clone was seen just once. The V and J genes are TRBV4-1 and TRBJ1-4; no firm D call. The V gene's germline CDR1 is MGHRA and CDR2 YSYEKL. V gave up 0 bases and J gave up 5 bases, with 13 bases separating them. The CDR3 contains 16 residues. As DNA, the CDR3 is TGCGCCAGCAGCCAAGATCCCGGGGTCATAAATGAAAAACTGTTTTTT. Residues: CASSQDPGVINEKLFF.

The chain employs TRBV5-6 and TRBJ1-2; the D gene is possibly TRBD1 (5 bases). The CDR3 is 19 amino acids. Between the trimmed V and J ends, which lost 0 bases and 0 bases, there was a span of 21 bases. CDR1 is SGHDT, CDR2 YYEEEE, per germline. The CDR3 coding sequence is TGTGCCAGCAGCTTGGGAGGGGCCCGGTACATCCTCTCTAACTATGGCTACACCTTC. Its protein product is CASSLGGARYILSNYGYTF. The entire variable domain, with the rest obtained from reference TRBV5-6 and TRBJ1-2, is as follows: DAGVTQSPTHLIKTRGQQVTLRCSPKSGHDTVSWYQQALGQGPQFIFQYYEEEERQRGNFPDRFSGHQFPNYSSELNVNALLLGDSALYLCASSLGGARYILSNYGYTFGSGTRLTVV.

V and J are TRBV9 and TRBJ2-5, with TRBD1 as a possible D gene (5 bases). This CDR3 spans 14 amino acids. The germline CDR1 and CDR2 sequences are SGDLS and YYNGEE. V was clipped by 0 bases and J by 7 bases, with 13 bases between them. This CDR3 is CASSVEGAQGTQYF. The CDR3 nucleotides are TGTGCCAGCAGCGTAGAGGGCGCCCAGGGGACCCAGTACTTC. The whole variable domain, remainder taken from reference TRBV9 and TRBJ2-5, is DSGVTQTPKHLITATGQRVTLRCSPRSGDLSVYWYQQSLDQGLQFLIQYYNGEERAKGNILERFSAQQFPDLHSELNLSSLELGDSALYFCASSVEGAQGTQYFGPGTRLLVL.